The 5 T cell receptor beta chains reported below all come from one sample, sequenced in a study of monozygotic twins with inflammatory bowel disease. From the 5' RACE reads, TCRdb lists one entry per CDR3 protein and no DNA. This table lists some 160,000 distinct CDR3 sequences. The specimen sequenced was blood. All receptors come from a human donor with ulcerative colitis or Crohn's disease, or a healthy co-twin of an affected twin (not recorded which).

CDR3 amino acids: CASSPTTPLAGSYNEQFF. The chain has TRBV5-5 and TRBJ2-1; TCRdb names TRBD2, which stays unverified in the absence of DNA. The CDR3 consists of 18 residues. Per the germline V gene, CDR1 is SGHKS and CDR2 is YYEKEE (reference sequence).

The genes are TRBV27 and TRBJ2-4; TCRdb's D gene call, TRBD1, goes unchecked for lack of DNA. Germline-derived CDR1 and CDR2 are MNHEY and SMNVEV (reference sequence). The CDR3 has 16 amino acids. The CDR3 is CASSPAGGWAKNIQYF.

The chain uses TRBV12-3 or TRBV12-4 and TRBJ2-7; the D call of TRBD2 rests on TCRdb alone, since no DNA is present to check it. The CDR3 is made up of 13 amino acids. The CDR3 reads CASSRLASYEQYF.

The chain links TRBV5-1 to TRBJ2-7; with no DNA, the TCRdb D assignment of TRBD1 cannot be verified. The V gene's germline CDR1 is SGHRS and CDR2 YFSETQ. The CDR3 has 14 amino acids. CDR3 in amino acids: CASGRDSHIYEQYF. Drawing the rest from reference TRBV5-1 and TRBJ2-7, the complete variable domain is KAGVTQTPRYLIKTRGQQVTLSCSPISGHRSVSWYQQTPGQGLQFLFEYFSETQRNKGNFPGRFSGRQFSNSRSEMNVSTLELGDSALYLCASGRDSHIYEQYFGPGTRLTVT.

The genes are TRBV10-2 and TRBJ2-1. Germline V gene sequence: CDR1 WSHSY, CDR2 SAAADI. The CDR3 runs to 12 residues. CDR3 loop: CASRTGYNEQFF.